This entry describes one T cell receptor (beta chain). The V and J ends lost 5 bases and 10 bases, in that order; junction bases with no gene match: 19. From germline, CDR1 is SGHVS and CDR2 FNYEAQ. CDR3 length: 18 residues. The protocol was immunoSEQ multiplex PCR, while the TCRdb copy is restricted to in-frame clones and leaves out a portion. The table lists about 250,000 clones, more than 70% of them singletons. This specimen belongs to a study of blood T cell repertoires in COVID-19. The chain recombines TRBV7-6 with TRBJ1-4; the match to TRBD1 covers 10 bases. The specimen was peripheral blood. This TCR derives from a woman older than 75 with COVID-19, enrolled during active disease. The chain's CDR3 is CASSPTLFRQGAGGKLFF. The CDR3 nucleotides read TGTGCCAGCAGCCCGACACTATTTCGACAGGGGGCAGGCGGAAAACTGTTTTTT.